Shown below are 29 T cell receptor beta chains from a single sample sequenced in a study of blood T cell repertoires in COVID-19. TCRdb's copy holds only in-frame clones and misses some; the assay was immunoSEQ multiplex PCR. In the table there are around 85,000 clones, more than 70% of which are singletons. The specimen was peripheral blood. Every receptor here comes from a man aged 45 to 65 with active COVID-19.

The chain couples TRBV7-9 to TRBJ2-7; perhaps TRBD1 as D (6 bases). Germline CDR1 reads SEHNR; CDR2 reads FQNEAQ (reference sequence). The CDR3 sequence is 15 residues long. V was cut by 4 bases and J by 0 bases, with 13 bases left in between. The CDR3 nucleotides are TGTGCCAGCAGCTCCGACAGGAGGAGCTCCTACGAGCAGTACTTC. Translated, it gives CASSSDRRSSYEQYF.

The chain has TRBV12-3 or TRBV12-4 and TRBJ1-5; D call uncertain. CDR3 length: 13 amino acids. Trimming left V 6 bases short and J 3 bases short, with 9 bases between. The CDR3 coding sequence is TGTGCCAGCAGCCATAGACTCAATCAGCCCCAGCATTTT. This translates into CASSHRLNQPQHF.

J is TRBJ1-5 and V is TRBV19; possible D gene TRBD1, 6 bases. Germline loops: CDR1 LNHDA, CDR2 SQIVND (reference sequence). Trimming cost V 3 bases and J 3 bases, with 15 bases left between them. The CDR3 spans 16 residues. The CDR3 sequence: CASSMGALIANQPQHF. The CDR3 DNA follows: TGTGCCAGTAGTATGGGGGCCCTGATTGCCAATCAGCCCCAGCATTTT.

V gene TRBV6-6 combines with J gene TRBJ2-7; tentative D call: TRBD1 (6 bases). Trimming took 8 bases from V and 6 from J, leaving 14 bases between them. There are 12 residues in the CDR3. CDR1 and CDR2 (germline): MNHNY, SVGAGI (reference sequence). DNA of the CDR3: TGTGCCAGCGGAAGGGGGAGTTTCGAGCAGTACTTC. It is translated as CASGRGSFEQYF.

In its sample, this clone was seen a few times. The chain couples TRBV18 to TRBJ1-3; unclear D gene. Trimming shortened V by 0 bases and J by 2 bases, and 8 bases separated the two germline ends. This CDR3 contains 15 residues. Germline CDR1 reads KGHSH; CDR2 reads LQKENI. This chain's CDR3 is CASSPPLGAGNTIYF. The DNA of the CDR3 is TGTGCCAGCTCACCACCCCTCGGGGCTGGAAACACCATATATTTT.

V is TRBV7-2 and J is TRBJ2-7; TRBD1 might be the D (6 bases). Deletions cut 5 bases from V and 4 bases from J, with 24 bases between. CDR3 length: 17 residues. The germline CDR1 and CDR2 sequences are SGHTA and FQGNSA. CDR3 coding DNA: TGTGCCAGCAGCCCCCTCTTCGGGGCAGGGGAAGTATACGAGCAGTACTTC. It is translated as CASSPLFGAGEVYEQYF.

The V gene is TRBV9, the J gene TRBJ1-2, with D possibly matching TRBD1 (5 bases). Trimming took 2 bases from V and 4 from J, leaving 9 bases between them. CDR1 and CDR2 from the germline V gene are SGDLS and YYNGEE. The CDR3 extends over 13 amino acids. The CDR3 region is CASSVRVGYGYTF. For the CDR3, the DNA is TGTGCCAGCAGCGTCAGGGTAGGCTATGGCTACACCTTC.

The count of this clone is one. The V call is TRBV10-3, the J call TRBJ2-7; 12 bases fit TRBD1. V shed 2 bases and J 6 bases; nucleotides not matched to a gene: 11. Germline V gene sequence: CDR1 ENHRY, CDR2 SYGVKD. This CDR3 has 17 amino acids. The CDR3 sequence is CAISERVGQGALTEQYF. CDR3 nucleotides: TGTGCCATCAGTGAGAGGGTGGGACAGGGGGCGCTTACCGAGCAGTACTTC.

The chain joins TRBV7-3 to TRBJ1-2; D perhaps matches TRBD1 (5 bases). V shed 5 bases and J shed 6 bases, with 19 bases lying between them. The length of the CDR3 is 15 residues. Germline assignment: CDR1 SGHTA and CDR2 FQGTGA. CDR3 region: CASSPGLNQIDGYTF. The CDR3 DNA follows: TGTGCCAGCAGCCCGGGACTCAACCAAATCGATGGCTACACCTTC.

V usage is TRBV3-1 (or the pseudogene TRBV3-2) and J usage is TRBJ2-1; a possible D gene is TRBD2 (6 bases). The germline gives CDR1 LGHDT, CDR2 YNNKEL (reference sequence). The CDR3 totals 14 residues. Deletions cut 3 bases from V and 6 bases from J, with 12 bases between. CDR3 loop: CASSQGLITNEQFF. In DNA, the CDR3 is TGTGCCAGCAGCCAGGGACTTATTACCAATGAGCAGTTCTTC.

This chain uses TRBV7-2 with TRBJ2-1, with TRBD1 matching over 8 bases. The CDR3 loop spans 15 amino acids. Germline CDR1 is SGHTA and CDR2 is FQGNSA. The junction had 11 bases not matched to a gene; V was cut back by 5 bases and J by 8 bases. The CDR3 spells CASSEQGATIYEQFF. The CDR3 DNA reads as TGTGCCAGCAGCGAGCAGGGGGCGACCATCTATGAGCAGTTCTTC.

The chain combines TRBV9 with TRBJ1-2; 7 bases match TRBD1. The CDR3 covers 17 residues. CDR1 and CDR2 from the germline V gene are SGDLS and YYNGEE. J gave up 3 bases and V 4 bases, and 15 bases lay outside the gene matches. CDR3 amino acids: CASSLSPQTGSYYGYTF. For the CDR3, the DNA is TGTGCCAGCAGCCTTTCCCCACAGACAGGGTCTTACTATGGCTACACCTTC.

This clone came up a few times. The V call is TRBV5-1, the J call TRBJ2-3; 7 nucleotides match TRBD1. Per germline, CDR1 SGHRS and CDR2 YFSETQ. The CDR3 spans 15 residues. Trimming cost V 6 bases and J 2 bases; bases outside gene matches: 9. The CDR3 nucleotides are TGCGCCAGCAAGCTTGAGGGGGCAAACACAGATACGCAGTATTTT. Translating gives CASKLEGANTDTQYF.

This chain links TRBV28 with TRBJ2-7; TRBD1 is a possible D gene (6 bases). This CDR3 has 13 amino acids. The germline V gene encodes CDR1 MDHEN and CDR2 SYDVKM. Trimming took 8 bases from V and 6 from J, leaving 17 bases between them. The CDR3 is CASATGSVSEQYF. The CDR3, as DNA: TGTGCCAGCGCCACAGGGTCGGTCTCCGAGCAGTACTTC.

This chain links TRBV4-2 with TRBJ1-1; 9 bases are shared with TRBD1. V shed 5 bases, J shed 3 bases, and the junction held 7 bases outside the gene matches. CDR3 length: 15 residues. Per the germline V gene, CDR1 is LGHNA and CDR2 is YNFKEQ. CDR3 in DNA: TGTGCCAGCAGCTTGACAGGGGGGGTGGACACTGAAGCTTTCTTT. The encoded protein is CASSLTGGVDTEAFF.

This chain uses TRBV19 with TRBJ2-2; a possible D gene is TRBD1 (6 bases). CDR1 LNHDA and CDR2 SQIVND come from the germline V gene (reference sequence). The CDR3 is made up of 15 amino acids. Deletions cut 3 bases from V and 7 bases from J, with 15 bases between. The CDR3 reads CASSIWIEGGGELFF. The DNA for the CDR3 is TGTGCCAGTAGTATCTGGATAGAAGGGGGCGGGGAGCTGTTTTTT.

The chain uses TRBV6-2 or TRBV6-3 and TRBJ2-2; TRBD2 agrees at 7 bases. Per the germline V gene, CDR1 is MNHEY and CDR2 is SVGEGT. The CDR3 runs to 14 residues. With 7 bases clipped from V and 6 bases from J, the junction kept 8 bases outside the gene matches. As DNA, the CDR3 is TGTGCCAGCACCCCAAGGCTAGCGGCCGGGGAGCTGTTTTTT. It encodes CASTPRLAAGELFF.

The V call is TRBV2, the J call TRBJ2-7; a possible D gene is TRBD1 (5 bases). Germline CDR1 is SNHLY and CDR2 is FYNNEI. V lost 3 bases and J lost 5, with 17 bases in between. The CDR3 is made up of 15 amino acids. The CDR3, as DNA: TGTGCCAGCAGTGATGGTCGCCAGGGAACGGACGAGCAGTACTTC. The encoded protein is CASSDGRQGTDEQYF. Looking up the rest from reference TRBV2 and TRBJ2-7 gives the full variable domain: EPEVTQTPSHQVTQMGQEVILRCVPISNHLYFYWYRQILGQKVEFLVSFYNNEISEKSEIFDDQFSVERPDGSNFTLKIRSTKLEDSAMYFCASSDGRQGTDEQYFGPGTRLTVT.

This rearrangement joins TRBV27 to TRBJ2-7; D not certain. This CDR3 has 12 amino acids. V was trimmed by 5 bases and J by 10 bases, leaving 15 bases between them. The V gene's germline CDR1 is MNHEY and CDR2 SMNVEV (reference sequence). CDR3: CASSNAPPRQYF. CDR3 nucleotide sequence: TGTGCCAGCAGTAACGCGCCCCCTCGCCAGTACTTC.

The J gene is TRBJ1-3, the V gene TRBV30, with unresolved D. V lost 0 bases and J lost 0, with 6 bases in between. The germline gives CDR1 GTSNPN, CDR2 SVGIG (reference sequence). The CDR3 length is 14 residues. The chain's CDR3 is CAWSVQPSGNTIYF. CDR3 DNA: TGTGCCTGGAGTGTACAGCCCTCTGGAAACACCATATATTTT.

The chain uses TRBV11-3 and TRBJ2-1; 7 positions match TRBD2. Germline values: CDR1 SGHNT, CDR2 YENEEA. The CDR3 loop spans 13 amino acids. J gave up 10 bases and V 3 bases, and 6 bases lay outside the gene matches. The CDR3 coding sequence is TGTGCCAGCAGCTTTGGGACTACGGGGGAGCAGTTCTTC. This encodes CASSFGTTGEQFF.

This clone showed up just a few times. The rearrangement uses TRBV6-6 and TRBJ1-6; D might be TRBD1 (5 bases). V lost 5 bases and J lost 7, with 12 bases in between. Germline loops: CDR1 MNHNY, CDR2 SVGAGI (reference sequence). This CDR3 comprises 14 residues. The CDR3 DNA reads as TGTGCCAGCAGTCCGGGACGGGGGAATTCACCCCTCCACTTT. Protein: CASSPGRGNSPLHF.

The rearrangement uses TRBV4-3 and TRBJ2-5; possibly TRBD1 for D (6 bases). Trimming pared 0 bases from V and 7 bases from J, leaving 15 bases between. The germline gives CDR1 LGHNA, CDR2 YSLEER. The CDR3 is made up of 15 amino acids. CDR3 DNA: TGCGCCAGCAGCCAAGACGGCAGGGGTCATGGGACCCAGTACTTC. Its translation is CASSQDGRGHGTQYF.

This chain uses TRBV7-2 with TRBJ2-7; 7 nucleotides align to TRBD1. From germline, CDR1 is SGHTA and CDR2 FQGNSA. The J segment lost 5 bases and the V segment lost 1 base, leaving 11 bases of the junction unmatched. The CDR3 is 16 amino acids. For the CDR3, the DNA is TGTGCCAGCAGCTTAGATTGGACAGGTCGGATCAACGAGCAGTACTTC. This sequence encodes CASSLDWTGRINEQYF.

This clone appeared a single time. The chain links TRBV15 to TRBJ2-1; D unresolved. Trimming cost V 5 bases and J 6 bases, with 8 bases left between them. Germline V CDR1 and CDR2: LNHNV, YYDKDF (reference sequence). The CDR3 runs 12 residues. CDR3 DNA: TGTGCCACCAGCTCCCCCTTCAATGAGCAGTTCTTC. As protein: CATSSPFNEQFF.

This rearrangement joins TRBV28 to TRBJ2-7, with a possible D match to TRBD1 (6 bases). Per the germline V gene, CDR1 is MDHEN and CDR2 is SYDVKM. The CDR3 consists of 12 residues. Trimming removed 6 bases from V and 5 bases from J, with 11 bases in between. CDR3 nucleotides: TGTGCCAGCAGAACAGGGAGAAACGAGCAGTACTTC. Translated, it gives CASRTGRNEQYF.

The chain joins TRBV28 to TRBJ1-1, with D possibly TRBD1 on 5 matching bases. CDR1 and CDR2 (germline): MDHEN, SYDVKM. Trimming cost V 4 bases and J 4 bases, with 13 bases left between them. CDR3 length: 14 residues. CDR3 protein: CASSSRGEGTEAFF. In DNA form, the CDR3 reads TGTGCCAGCAGTTCCCGAGGGGAGGGCACTGAAGCTTTCTTT.

This clone was seen a single time. The rearrangement joins TRBV5-6 to TRBJ2-1; 7 bases agree with TRBD2. CDR3 size: 14 residues. V was pared by 6 bases and J by 2 bases, with 5 bases of the junction left unmatched. In germline, CDR1 is SGHDT, CDR2 YYEEEE. DNA for the CDR3: TGTGCCAGCATGGGGGAGGGAGCCTACAATGAGCAGTTCTTC. Amino acids: CASMGEGAYNEQFF.

The chain is built from TRBV28 and TRBJ1-2, with TRBD1 as a possible D gene (6 bases). The CDR3 sequence is 18 residues long. CDR1 and CDR2 (germline): MDHEN, SYDVKM. The V gene lost 2 bases and the J gene lost 5 bases, with 24 bases spanning the gap. For the CDR3, the DNA is TGTGCCAGCAGTTTAATAAGCGGGAGACAGGCGACTTTTTATGGCTACACCTTC. Translated, it gives CASSLISGRQATFYGYTF.